The present T cell receptor beta chain was sequenced within a study of shared clonotypes between healthy human individuals. Across several immunoSEQ plates, the genomic DNA of each subset was split evenly. Clones were sequenced by immunoSEQ multiplex PCR, and TCRdb holds only the in-frame ones, with some missing. The profile shows around 2,000,000 clones, roughly 91% of them singletons. Naive CD8 isolation took CD45RO-negative cells positively selected for CCR7 and excluded terminally differentiated effector memory CD45RA+ cells. This clone was seen a single time. The antigen is unknown. Study-level findings and limits: What rarefaction showed was incomplete sorted-subset sequencing despite large depth.

This CDR3 comprises 18 residues. The ends were cut back, 1 base at V and 0 bases at J, with 19 bases in the middle. Germline-derived CDR1 and CDR2 are LGHNA and YSLEER. The clonotype was recovered from a young man in good health. Some clones in this sample may be carry-over from other donors' samples. The sample comprised naive CD8+ T cells from PBMCs. The chain links TRBV4-3 to TRBJ2-7; D ambiguous. The CDR3 DNA follows: TGCGCCAGCAGCCAAGGATCCCTCGGTGCGGTCCACTCCTACGAGCAGTACTTC. It specifies CASSQGSLGAVHSYEQYF.